In its sample, the clone carrying this TCR beta chain was seen many times. The antigen is unknown. This record belongs to a study of identical twins. Study-level points and caveats: For monozygotic twins, models underestimated out-of-frame TCR alpha sharing. Cross-sectional statistics underpinned the conclusions; the same donors were not followed.

TCRdb called the 5' RACE reads again in MiXCR, with one record for every CDR3 protein. The sample lists a few hundred thousand distinct CDR3 sequences, roughly 26% occurring once. The same sample was also used in a study of T cells expressing NK-cell markers. That source notes: Among the experiments, several used an anti-gamma-delta TCR antibody to restrict sorting to alpha-beta TCR T cells. Four of the donors also had these clonotypes leading their CD3+CD56-NKG2C+ fraction.

The sample taken for sequencing was CD4+ T cells sorted from blood. The sequence was obtained from a woman younger than 30 in good health.

The CDR3 protein is CASSLGFGLMEAFF. Written as DNA, the CDR3 is TGTGCCAGCAGCTTAGGGTTCGGTCTGATGGAAGCTTTCTTT. V is TRBV7-2 and J is TRBJ1-1, with D unresolved. V lost 1 base and J 8 bases, leaving 14 bases between the germline ends. Germline V gene data show CDR1 as SGHTA and CDR2 as FQGNSA. This CDR3 has 14 amino acids. The complete variable domain, with remaining parts taken from reference TRBV7-2 and TRBJ1-1, reads GAGVSQSPSNKVTEKGKDVELRCDPISGHTALYWYRQSLGQGLEFLIYFQGNSAPDKSGLPSDRFSAERTGGSVSTLTIQRTQQEDSAVYLCASSLGFGLMEAFFGQGTRLTVV.